This T cell receptor beta chain was retrieved from a study of response to subunit inactivated influenza vaccine. V lost 1 base and J lost 6, with 10 bases in between. The CDR3 is 13 residues long. From the RT-PCR reads, TCRdb called clonotypes with MiXCR, one entry per CDR3 protein. Of roughly 700,000 distinct CDR3 sequences detected, approximately 14% appear once; the ten largest clones hold 11%. The TCR originated in a man aged 50 or older who received an inactivated influenza vaccine. The chain is built from TRBV12-3 or TRBV12-4 and TRBJ2-7, with D perhaps matching TRBD1 or TRBD2 (6 bases each). Sequenced here: PBMCs from blood, sampled 11 to 12 days after vaccination. The CDR3, as DNA: TGTGCCAGCAGTTTAGAGGGGGGTGCCGAGCAGTACTTC. Protein sequence: CASSLEGGAEQYF.